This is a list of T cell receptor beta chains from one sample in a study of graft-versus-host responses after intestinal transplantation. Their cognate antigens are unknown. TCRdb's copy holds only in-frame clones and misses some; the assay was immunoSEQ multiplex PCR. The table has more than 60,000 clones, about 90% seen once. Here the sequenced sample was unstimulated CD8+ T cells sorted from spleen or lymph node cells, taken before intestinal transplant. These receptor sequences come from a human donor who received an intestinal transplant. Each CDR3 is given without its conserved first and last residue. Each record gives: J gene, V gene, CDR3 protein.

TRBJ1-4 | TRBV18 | ASFPGLGGKLF
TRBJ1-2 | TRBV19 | ASSIGRQDYGYT
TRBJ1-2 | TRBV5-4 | ASSGETGNGYT
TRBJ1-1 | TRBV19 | ASSIGGNTEAF
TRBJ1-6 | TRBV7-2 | ASSPPTGLGSPLH
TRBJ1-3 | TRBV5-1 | ASSPDDRSSGNTIY
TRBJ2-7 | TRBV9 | ASSVGTYPGGEQY
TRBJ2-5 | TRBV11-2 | ASRTPGGYETQY
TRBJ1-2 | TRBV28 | ASSLFQGGYGYT
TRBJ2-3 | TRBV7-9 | ASSLFKQGAVDTQY
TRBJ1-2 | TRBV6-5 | ASSYGQAYGYT